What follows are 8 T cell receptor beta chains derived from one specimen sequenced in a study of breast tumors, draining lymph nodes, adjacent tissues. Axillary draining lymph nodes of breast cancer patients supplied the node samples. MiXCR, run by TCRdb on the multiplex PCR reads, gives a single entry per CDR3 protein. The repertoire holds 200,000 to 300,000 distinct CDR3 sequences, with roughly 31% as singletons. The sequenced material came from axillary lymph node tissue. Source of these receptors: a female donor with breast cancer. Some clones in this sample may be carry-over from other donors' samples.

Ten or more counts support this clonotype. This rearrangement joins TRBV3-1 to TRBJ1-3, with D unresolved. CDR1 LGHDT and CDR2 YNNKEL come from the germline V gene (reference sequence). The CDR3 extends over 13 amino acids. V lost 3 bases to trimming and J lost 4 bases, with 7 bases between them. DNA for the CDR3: TGTGCCAGCAGCCAGGGCCCCGGAAACACCATATATTTT. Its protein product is CASSQGPGNTIYF.

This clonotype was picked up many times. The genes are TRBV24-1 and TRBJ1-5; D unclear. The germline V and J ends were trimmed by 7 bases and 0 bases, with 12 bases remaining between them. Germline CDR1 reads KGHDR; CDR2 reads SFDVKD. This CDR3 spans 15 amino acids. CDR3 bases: TGTGCCACCAGGAGGGAATTTCATAGCAATCAGCCCCAGCATTTT. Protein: CATRREFHSNQPQHF.

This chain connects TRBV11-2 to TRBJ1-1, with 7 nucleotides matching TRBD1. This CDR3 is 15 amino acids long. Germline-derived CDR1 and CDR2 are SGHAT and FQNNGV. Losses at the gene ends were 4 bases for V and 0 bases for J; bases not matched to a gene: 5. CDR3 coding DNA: TGTGCCAGCAGCTCGAGGGACAGCATGAACACTGAAGCTTTCTTT. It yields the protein CASSSRDSMNTEAFF.

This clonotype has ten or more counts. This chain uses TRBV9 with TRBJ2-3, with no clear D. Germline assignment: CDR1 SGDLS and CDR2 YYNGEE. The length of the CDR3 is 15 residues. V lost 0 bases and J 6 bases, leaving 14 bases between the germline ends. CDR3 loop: CASSVDGWVTDTQYF. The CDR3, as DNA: TGTGCCAGCAGCGTAGACGGTTGGGTGACGGATACGCAGTATTTT.

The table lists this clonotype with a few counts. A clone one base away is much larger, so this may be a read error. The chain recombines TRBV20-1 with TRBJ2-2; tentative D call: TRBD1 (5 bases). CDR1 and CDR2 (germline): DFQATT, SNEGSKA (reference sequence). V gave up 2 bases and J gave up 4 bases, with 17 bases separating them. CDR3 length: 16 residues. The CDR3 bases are TGCAGTGCTAGAAGGGGTGGGCAGGAGACCACCGGGGAGCTGTTTTTT. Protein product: CSARRGGQETTGELFF.

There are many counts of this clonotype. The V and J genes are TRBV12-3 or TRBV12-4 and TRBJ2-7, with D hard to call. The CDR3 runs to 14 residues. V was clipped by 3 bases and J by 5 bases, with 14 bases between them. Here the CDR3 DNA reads TGTGCCAGCAGTTTTAGGCCAGAGAGAAACGAGCAGTACTTC. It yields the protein CASSFRPERNEQYF.

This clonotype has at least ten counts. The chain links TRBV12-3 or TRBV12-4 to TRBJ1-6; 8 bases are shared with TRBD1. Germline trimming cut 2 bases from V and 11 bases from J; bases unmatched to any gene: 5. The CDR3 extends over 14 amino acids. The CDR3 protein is CASSLTGGIPPLHF. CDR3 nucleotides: TGTGCCAGCAGTTTAACAGGGGGAATTCCACCCCTCCACTTT.

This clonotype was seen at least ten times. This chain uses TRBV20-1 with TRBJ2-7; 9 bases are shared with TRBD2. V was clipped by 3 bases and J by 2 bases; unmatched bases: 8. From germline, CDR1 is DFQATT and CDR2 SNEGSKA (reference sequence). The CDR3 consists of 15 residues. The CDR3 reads CSASGLAGITYEQYF. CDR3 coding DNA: TGCAGTGCTAGTGGTCTAGCGGGAATCACCTACGAGCAGTACTTC.